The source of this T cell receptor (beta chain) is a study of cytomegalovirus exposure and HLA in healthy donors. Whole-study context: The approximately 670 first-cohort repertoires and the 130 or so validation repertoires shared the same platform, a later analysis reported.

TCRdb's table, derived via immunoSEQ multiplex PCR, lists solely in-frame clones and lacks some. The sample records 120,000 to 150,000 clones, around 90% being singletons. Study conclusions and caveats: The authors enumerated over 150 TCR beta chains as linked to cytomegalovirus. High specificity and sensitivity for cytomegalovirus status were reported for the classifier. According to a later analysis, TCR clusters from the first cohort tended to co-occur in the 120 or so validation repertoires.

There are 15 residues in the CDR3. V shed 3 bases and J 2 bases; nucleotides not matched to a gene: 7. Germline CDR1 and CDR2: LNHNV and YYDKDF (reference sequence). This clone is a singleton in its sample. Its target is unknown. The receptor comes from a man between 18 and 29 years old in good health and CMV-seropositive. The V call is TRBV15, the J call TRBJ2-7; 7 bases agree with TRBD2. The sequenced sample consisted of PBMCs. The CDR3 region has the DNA TGTGCCACCAGCAGCGGGGGGACGGCAACCTACGAGCAGTACTTC. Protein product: CATSSGGTATYEQYF.